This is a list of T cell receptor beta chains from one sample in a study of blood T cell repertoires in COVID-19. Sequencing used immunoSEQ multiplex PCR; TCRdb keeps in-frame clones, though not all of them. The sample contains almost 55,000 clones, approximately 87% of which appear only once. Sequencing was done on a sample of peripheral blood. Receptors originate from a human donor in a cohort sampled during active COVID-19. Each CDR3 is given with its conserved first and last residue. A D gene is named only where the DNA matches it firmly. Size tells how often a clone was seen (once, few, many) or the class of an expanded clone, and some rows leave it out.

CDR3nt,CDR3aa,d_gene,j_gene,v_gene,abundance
TGTGCCAGCAGTGAGAGGACAGGGGATTACAATGAGCAGTTCTTC,CASSERTGDYNEQFF,TRBD1,TRBJ2-1,TRBV6-4,NA
TGCGCCAGCAGCTTGGAGGCAGGGGCGGGTTCACCCCTCCACTTT,CASSLEAGAGSPLHF,NA,TRBJ1-6,TRBV5-1,NA
TGCGCCAGCAGACTAAGCATTGGCAGGGACAGGGTTGATTCACCCCTCCACTTT,CASRLSIGRDRVDSPLHF,TRBD1,TRBJ1-6,TRBV10-2,many
TGTGCCAGCAGCCAAGAATTTCACGTCGGGGGACTAGAGTTCACCGCGGCGGATACGCAGTATTTT,CASSQEFHVGGLEFTAADTQYF,TRBD2,TRBJ2-3,TRBV4-2,NA
TGTGCCAGCCGTTGGCAACAGAAGCAGCCCCAGCATTTT,CASRWQQKQPQHF,NA,TRBJ1-5,TRBV2,NA
TGTGCCAGCAGCCCGACAGGGTCCGTGGGTAACTATGGCTACACCTTC,CASSPTGSVGNYGYTF,TRBD1,TRBJ1-2,TRBV3-1/TRBV3-2,NA
TGTGCCAGCAGCTTAGAGGACAGGAGTGAAGCTTTCTTT,CASSLEDRSEAFF,TRBD1,TRBJ1-1,TRBV7-2,NA
TGTGCCAGTAAAAGGGGGTCGGACAGGGACGAGCAGTACTTC,CASKRGSDRDEQYF,TRBD1,TRBJ2-7,TRBV19,NA
TGTGCCACCAGCAGAGAAGGAGGGGGCAGGGGCTACACCTTC,CATSREGGGRGYTF,TRBD1,TRBJ1-2,TRBV15,few
TGCGCCAGCAGCCAAGATGACAGGGAATACTACGAGCAGTACTTC,CASSQDDREYYEQYF,TRBD1,TRBJ2-7,TRBV4-1,NA